The next 8 T cell receptor beta chains were all read from a single sample in a study of blood T cell repertoires in COVID-19. Clones were read by immunoSEQ multiplex PCR, and TCRdb kept only the in-frame ones, dropping some. In the table there are roughly 330,000 clones, more than 70% of which are singletons. Sequences were obtained from peripheral blood. The receptors stem from a woman between 50 and 59 years old with acute or convalescent COVID-19.

The chain recombines TRBV5-1 with TRBJ1-1; possibly TRBD1 for D (5 bases). The CDR3 spans 18 residues. Trimming took off 4 bases at V and 1 base at J, with 23 bases between the two ends. CDR1 is SGHRS, CDR2 YFSETQ, per germline. The CDR3 spells CASSKDRGAGTRNTEAFF. DNA of the CDR3: TGCGCCAGCAGCAAAGATCGAGGGGCAGGGACTAGGAACACTGAAGCTTTCTTT.

The chain combines TRBV2 with TRBJ1-5, with TRBD1 matching over 8 bases. The CDR3 loop spans 14 amino acids. J was trimmed by 0 bases and V by 7 bases; bases with no gene match: 2. Germline V gene data show CDR1 as SNHLY and CDR2 as FYNNEI. The chain's CDR3 is CASTGQGSNQPQHF. The CDR3 nucleotides read TGTGCCAGCACCGGACAGGGTAGCAATCAGCCCCAGCATTTT.

This chain uses TRBV3-1 (or the pseudogene TRBV3-2) with TRBJ1-1, with no clear D. The CDR3 contains 14 residues. The V end was cut by 2 bases, the J end by 6 bases, with 13 bases between. CDR1 is LGHDT, CDR2 YNNKEL, per germline (reference sequence). CDR3 coding DNA: TGTGCCAGCAGCCAACTCCCCAATGAGGCTGAAGCTTTCTTT. It encodes CASSQLPNEAEAFF.

The CDR3 DNA follows: TGCGCCAGCAGGCAAGACAGTTTCTACGAGCAGTACTTC. Encoded protein: CASRQDSFYEQYF. The chain carries TRBV5-1 and TRBJ2-7, with TRBD1 as a possible D gene (5 bases). Trimming took 5 bases from V and 3 from J, leaving 12 bases between them. The germline CDR1 and CDR2 sequences are SGHRS and YFSETQ. The CDR3 is 13 amino acids.

This clone was detected once. The J gene is TRBJ2-3, the V gene TRBV5-1; 10 bases agree with TRBD2. Germline lookup yields CDR1 SGHRS and CDR2 YFSETQ. The CDR3 covers 16 residues. The V gene end was trimmed by 0 bases and the J gene end by 3 bases; junction bases not matched to a gene: 4. The CDR3 region is CASSLANSGGTDTQYF. The CDR3 DNA reads as TGCGCCAGCAGCTTGGCCAATAGCGGGGGGACAGATACGCAGTATTTT.

Of note for this clone: Other DNA sequences of this sample code for an identical CDR3. The genes are TRBV5-1 and TRBJ2-1; 11 bases align to TRBD2. The J segment lost 3 bases and the V segment lost 4 bases, leaving 3 bases of the junction unmatched. The CDR3 loop spans 15 amino acids. The V gene's germline CDR1 is SGHRS and CDR2 YFSETQ. The CDR3 DNA sequence: TGCGCCAGCAGCCTCGGGACTAGCGGCTACAATGAGCAGTTCTTC. This gives the protein CASSLGTSGYNEQFF.

The chain recombines TRBV11-2 with TRBJ1-1, with 7 bases that match TRBD1. CDR1 is SGHAT and CDR2 is FQNNGV in the germline V gene. The CDR3 loop spans 15 amino acids. V shed 4 bases and J 3 bases; nucleotides not matched to a gene: 8. CDR3 region: CASSSRTGRDTEAFF. CDR3 DNA sequence: TGTGCCAGCAGCTCTAGGACAGGCCGGGACACTGAAGCTTTCTTT.

This clone has just a few counts. The genes are TRBV19 and TRBJ2-2, with D tentatively TRBD2 (5 bases). This CDR3 spans 12 amino acids. Germline values: CDR1 LNHDA, CDR2 SQIVND (reference sequence). The ends were cut back, 1 base at V and 8 bases at J, with 5 bases in the middle. CDR3 sequence reads: CASSIGGGELFF. The CDR3 coding sequence is TGTGCCAGTAGTATAGGAGGGGGGGAGCTGTTTTTT.